The rows below give T cell receptor beta chains drawn from one sample of a study of blood T cell repertoires in COVID-19. Generated by immunoSEQ multiplex PCR, the TCRdb table keeps only in-frame clones and is missing some. The sample consists of roughly 400,000 clones, 80% to 90% of them appearing once. Sample: peripheral blood. Receptors originate from a woman in her sixties with COVID-19, enrolled during active disease. The CDR3 runs from the conserved cysteine through the conserved F or W. The order of the fields is D gene, J gene, clone size, V gene, CDR3 DNA, CDR3 protein. D genes are given only for firm matches. The listing skips clone size in some rows; elsewhere it reads once, few, many or a size class.

. | TRBJ2-2 | . | TRBV6-5 | TGTGCCAGCATCCGAACGACAAGCTTGACCGGGGAGCTGTTTTTT | CASIRTTSLTGELFF
TRBD1 | TRBJ2-7 | . | TRBV30 | TGTGCCTGGAGTGTAATGGGGACAGGAGCCTACGAGCAGTACTTC | CAWSVMGTGAYEQYF
TRBD2 | TRBJ2-3 | . | TRBV7-2 | TGTGCCAGCAGCTTAATCCTTAGCGGGGTTAGCACAGATACGCAGTATTTT | CASSLILSGVSTDTQYF
. | TRBJ1-1 | . | TRBV15 | TGTGCCACCCACGGGGGTTTGGGTGAAGCTTTCTTT | CATHGGLGEAFF
TRBD1 | TRBJ1-1 | . | TRBV6-6 | TGTGCCAGCAGCGGGACAGGGGGGAACACTGAAGCTTTCTTT | CASSGTGGNTEAFF
. | TRBJ1-2 | . | TRBV4-1 | TGCGCCAGCAGCCAAGTTTACGGGGATGGCTACACCTTC | CASSQVYGDGYTF
TRBD1 | TRBJ1-6 | . | TRBV7-8 | TGTGCCAGCAGTCGGACAGGCCCTTCACCCCTCCACTTT | CASSRTGPSPLHF
. | TRBJ1-6 | . | TRBV3-1/TRBV3-2 | TGTGCCAGCAGCCAGTACGGACAAGATAATTCACCCCTCCACTTT | CASSQYGQDNSPLHF
. | TRBJ1-1 | . | TRBV19 | TGTGCCAGTTCAGACAGGGAAGCTTTCTTT | CASSDREAFF
. | TRBJ1-1 | . | TRBV6-5 | TGTGCCAGCAGTTCAAGGGCCGGGGAAACTGAAGCTTTCTTT | CASSSRAGETEAFF
. | TRBJ1-5 | . | TRBV7-5 | TGTGCCAGTGACAGGGGATATCAGCCCCAGCATTTT | CASDRGYQPQHF
. | TRBJ1-5 | . | TRBV19 | TGTGCCACTCGTCAGAGCAATCAGCCCCAGCATTTT | CATRQSNQPQHF
TRBD2 | TRBJ2-5 | . | TRBV29-1 | TGCAGCGTTGATGGGGAGGGGAAGACCCAGTACTTC | CSVDGEGKTQYF
. | TRBJ1-2 | . | TRBV7-3 | TGTGCCAGCAGCCCAGGCCTCCGGGAACTCTATGGCTACACCTTC | CASSPGLRELYGYTF
. | TRBJ1-2 | . | TRBV20-1 | TGCAGTGACTTGGGGGCGCAGGGCTACACCTTC | CSDLGAQGYTF
. | TRBJ1-2 | . | TRBV28 | TGTGCCAGCAGAGGGAGGGGGGCAGGTTATGGCTACACCTTC | CASRGRGAGYGYTF
. | TRBJ1-3 | . | TRBV5-5 | TGTGCCAGCAGCTTGGGACAGACTGGAAACACCATATATTTT | CASSLGQTGNTIYF
TRBD1 | TRBJ1-2 | . | TRBV3-1/TRBV3-2 | TGTGCCACCTTAACAGGGGACTATGGCTACACCTTC | CATLTGDYGYTF
. | TRBJ2-3 | . | TRBV5-4 | TGTGCCAGCAGCTGGAAGGACTCTCGTACGCAGTATTTT | CASSWKDSRTQYF
. | TRBJ1-6 | . | TRBV5-1 | TGCGCCAGCAGCCCCCAGGGCTTCCCCGATAATTCACCCCTCCACTTT | CASSPQGFPDNSPLHF
TRBD2 | TRBJ2-1 | . | TRBV5-5 | TGTGCCAGCAGCGCGACCTCTTCGCGGGGGGCCTACAATGAGCAGTTCTTC | CASSATSSRGAYNEQFF
TRBD1 | TRBJ1-1 | . | TRBV5-1 | TGCGCCAGCAGCTACGGACAGGGAGTTAACACTGAAGCTTTCTTT | CASSYGQGVNTEAFF
. | TRBJ1-5 | . | TRBV2 | TGTGCCAGCAGGGGCGGGTTCTCTCAGCCCCAGCATTTT | CASRGGFSQPQHF
. | TRBJ1-4 | . | TRBV3-1/TRBV3-2 | TGTGCCAGCAGCCAATCGGCACGGGTTAATGAAAAACTGTTTTTT | CASSQSARVNEKLFF
TRBD1 | TRBJ1-6 | . | TRBV25-1 | TGTGCCAGCAGTCCAAGGACAGGGGGAAATTCACCCCTCCACTTT | CASSPRTGGNSPLHF
. | TRBJ2-7 | few | TRBV2 | TGTGCCAGCAGCCGCACCATCCAGGGGCTTTACGAGCAGTACTTC | CASSRTIQGLYEQYF
TRBD1 | TRBJ1-3 | . | TRBV5-4 | TGTGCCAGCAGCCCTGCGACAGGGGGCGCTGCCGGAAACACCATATATTTT | CASSPATGGAAGNTIYF
TRBD1 | TRBJ1-1 | . | TRBV19 | TGTGCCAGTAGTATAGCCCGGGACAGGGACAACACTGAAGCTTTCTTT | CASSIARDRDNTEAFF
TRBD2 | TRBJ2-7 | . | TRBV7-9 | TGTGCCAGCAGCTTAGCCGGGACTAGCAACGAGCAGTACTTC | CASSLAGTSNEQYF
. | TRBJ2-1 | . | TRBV6-5 | TGTGCCAGCAGTAATCCAGGAGGCTCCTACAATGAGCAGTTCTTC | CASSNPGGSYNEQFF
. | TRBJ1-2 | . | TRBV9 | TGTGCCAGCAGCCCCGACGGGGCAGGAGGGAACTATGGCTACACCTTC | CASSPDGAGGNYGYTF
TRBD2 | TRBJ2-1 | . | TRBV6-5 | TGTGCCAGCAGTTCAGCGGGGGGCCGGGATGAGCAGTTCTTC | CASSSAGGRDEQFF
TRBD1 | TRBJ2-3 | . | TRBV11-2 | TGTGCCAGCAGCTTAGGACAGGGTGTAGATACGCAGTATTTT | CASSLGQGVDTQYF
TRBD2 | TRBJ2-7 | . | TRBV27 | TGTGCCAGCAGTAGGGGAAGCGGGGGGGCTTCATCCTACGAGCAGTACTTC | CASSRGSGGASSYEQYF
. | TRBJ2-7 | few | TRBV7-2 | TGTGCCAGCAGCTTAGATACGGTATCCTACGAGCAGTACTTC | CASSLDTVSYEQYF
TRBD1 | TRBJ2-7 | . | TRBV5-1 | TGCGCCAGCACCGAGGACAGGTACCACGAGCAGTACTTC | CASTEDRYHEQYF
TRBD1 | TRBJ2-7 | . | TRBV6-5 | TGTGCCAGCACCGCAGGGGGAAGGGACGAGCAGTACTTC | CASTAGGRDEQYF
. | TRBJ1-5 | . | TRBV30 | TGTGCCTGGAGTTACCAGGAATATAGCAATCAGCCCCAGCATTTT | CAWSYQEYSNQPQHF
TRBD1 | TRBJ1-4 | once | TRBV6-5 | TGTGCCAGCAGACAGGGGTCGGACGAAAAACTGTTTTTT | CASRQGSDEKLFF
. | TRBJ1-1 | . | TRBV15 | TGTGCCACCAGCAGAGATGGAATGAGCAGGGTAGGAGCCGAAGAGACTGAAGCTTTCTTT | CATSRDGMSRVGAEETEAFF
. | TRBJ1-4 | . | TRBV7-3 | TGTGCCAGCAGCTTAAGCGCAGGGTGGTATGAAAAACTGTTTTTT | CASSLSAGWYEKLFF